This TCR beta chain stems from a study of T cells in Graves' hyperthyroidism and ophthalmopathy. This clonotype was counted ten times or more. Diagnoses used clinical symptoms, serum thyroxine and TRAb, thyroid ultrasound and orbital computed tomography. Cells are PBMCs isolated from over 7.5 ml of fresh blood. Germline CDR1 reads SNHLY; CDR2 reads FYNNEI. V lost 6 bases, J lost 1 base, and 8 bases stayed unmatched. This CDR3 has 16 residues. RNA transcripts were the template for amplifying TCR beta CDR3 regions. Primed by the HTBI set, a first-round RT-PCR was run on the TCR CDR3. MiXCR, run by TCRdb on the multiplex PCR reads, gives a single entry per CDR3 protein. The sample consists of 600,000 to 750,000 distinct CDR3 sequences, roughly 17% of them appearing once.

V and J are TRBV2 and TRBJ1-4, with 7 positions matching TRBD1. The origin of this receptor is a man aged 50 to 59 with Graves' hyperthyroidism. The sequenced material came from blood. The CDR3 DNA reads as TGTGCCAGCAGACCTAACAGGGGAGAAACTAATGAAAAACTGTTTTTT. It specifies CASRPNRGETNEKLFF.